What follows are 2 T cell receptor beta chains derived from one specimen sequenced in a study of neoadjuvant anti-PD-1 for oral cavity cancer. Using immunoSEQ multiplex PCR, the repertoire was profiled, and TCRdb retains in-frame clones only, with some absent. The sample consists of around 62,000 clones, 70% to 85% of them appearing once. The sequencing here drew on PBMCs, taken before nivolumab (anti-PD-1) treatment. These receptors were collected from a person aged 40 to 85 with oral cavity squamous cell carcinoma.

The chain links TRBV27 to TRBJ2-7, with 10 bases that match TRBD2. Germline loops: CDR1 MNHEY, CDR2 SMNVEV (reference sequence). The CDR3 is 14 amino acids. Losses at the gene ends were 6 bases for V and 4 bases for J; bases not matched to a gene: 6. CDR3 loop: CASSPSGSGYEQYF. The CDR3 DNA is TGTGCCAGCAGCCCTAGCGGGAGTGGGTACGAGCAGTACTTC.

This chain links TRBV28 with TRBJ1-5; possibly TRBD1 for D (6 bases). Germline-derived CDR1 and CDR2 are MDHEN and SYDVKM. The CDR3 extends over 15 amino acids. The V and J ends lost 10 bases and 4 bases respectively, with 20 bases between them. The CDR3 DNA reads as TGTGCCATTCAAAAGGGGGGGGCGGCTAATCAGCCCCAGCATTTT. Amino acid sequence: CAIQKGGAANQPQHF.